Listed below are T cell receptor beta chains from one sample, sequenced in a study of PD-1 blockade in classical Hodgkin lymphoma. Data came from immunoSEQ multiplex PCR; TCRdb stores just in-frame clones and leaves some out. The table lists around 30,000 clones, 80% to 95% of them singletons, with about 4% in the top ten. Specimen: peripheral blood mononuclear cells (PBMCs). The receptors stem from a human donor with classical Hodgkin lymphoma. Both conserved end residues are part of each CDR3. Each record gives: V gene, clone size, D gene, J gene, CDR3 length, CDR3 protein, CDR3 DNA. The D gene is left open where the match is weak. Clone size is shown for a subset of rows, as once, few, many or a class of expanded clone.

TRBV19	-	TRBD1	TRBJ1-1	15	CASTDGQGANTEAFF	TGTGCCAGTACCGATGGACAGGGGGCAAACACTGAAGCTTTCTTT
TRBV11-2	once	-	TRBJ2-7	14	CASRRAVNSYEQYF	TGTGCCAGCCGTCGGGCGGTCAACTCCTACGAGCAGTACTTC
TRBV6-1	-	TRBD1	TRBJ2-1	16	CASSVVTGAGQKEQFF	TGTGCCAGCAGTGTTGTTACAGGGGCTGGCCAAAAGGAGCAGTTCTTC
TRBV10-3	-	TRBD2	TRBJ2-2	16	CAISLAGAANTGELFF	TGTGCCATCTCCCTAGCGGGCGCCGCGAACACCGGGGAGCTGTTTTTT
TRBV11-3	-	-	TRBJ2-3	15	CASSPTRGVSDTQYF	TGTGCCAGCAGCCCGACCAGGGGGGTTTCAGATACGCAGTATTTT
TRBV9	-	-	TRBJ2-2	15	CASSEVTLGTGELFF	TGTGCCAGCAGCGAGGTCACGCTCGGCACCGGGGAGCTGTTTTTT
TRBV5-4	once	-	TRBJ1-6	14	CASSPTGRNSPLHF	TGTGCCAGCAGCCCGACAGGCAGAAATTCACCCCTCCACTTT
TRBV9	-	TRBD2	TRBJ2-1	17	CASSTPRRGRTYNEQFF	TGTGCCAGCAGCACCCCTCGACGCGGGAGGACCTACAATGAGCAGTTCTTC
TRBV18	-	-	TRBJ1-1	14	CASSPAQGVTEAFF	TGTGCCAGCTCACCAGCCCAGGGCGTCACTGAAGCTTTCTTT
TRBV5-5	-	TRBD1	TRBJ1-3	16	CASSFQQGAIGNTIYF	TGTGCCAGCAGCTTTCAACAGGGGGCTATCGGAAACACCATATATTTT
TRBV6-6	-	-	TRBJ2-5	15	CASSSMGAGQETQYF	TGTGCCAGCAGCTCAATGGGGGCAGGACAAGAGACCCAGTACTTC
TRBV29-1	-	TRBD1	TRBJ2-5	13	CSVETGFEETQYF	TGCAGCGTTGAGACAGGGTTCGAAGAGACCCAGTACTTC
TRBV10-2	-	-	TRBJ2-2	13	CASRAAITGELFF	TGCGCCAGCAGAGCGGCGATCACCGGGGAGCTGTTTTTT
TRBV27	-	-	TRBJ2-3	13	CASNPTRADTQYF	TGTGCCAGCAACCCTACCCGGGCGGATACGCAGTATTTT
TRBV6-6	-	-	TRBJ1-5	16	CASSYSLLTVGQPQHF	TGTGCCAGCAGTTACTCTCTGCTGACGGTGGGTCAGCCCCAGCATTTT
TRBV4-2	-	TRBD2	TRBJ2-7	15	CASSTGTSGSYEQYF	TGTGCCAGCAGCACCGGGACTAGCGGCTCCTACGAGCAGTACTTC
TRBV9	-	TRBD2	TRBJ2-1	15	CASSSSGLTYNEQFF	TGTGCCAGCAGCTCTAGCGGCCTTACCTACAATGAGCAGTTCTTC